This T cell receptor (beta chain) was observed in a study of shared clonotypes between healthy human individuals. Across the study: Each donor had three CD4 naive, three CD4 memory, two CD8 naive and one CD8 memory plate.

Deep level was the assay's run setting. Each subset's genomic DNA was shared equally among a number of immunoSEQ plates. Here immunoSEQ multiplex PCR was the method, and the copy in TCRdb shows in-frame clones only, minus some. The repertoire holds more than 2 million clones, with approximately 94% as singletons. A word on this clone: The antigen is not known. The sample has other DNA sequences that encode this CDR3 too.

Naive CD8 cells lacked CD45RO and underwent positive selection for CCR7, leaving out terminally differentiated effector memory CD45RA+ cells. The study, taken as a whole, reports: Generally, estimated richness proved larger in naive subsets than it did in memory subsets.

This clonotype originated in a man younger than 30 in good health. Sequencing was done on a sample of naive CD8+ T cells sorted from blood.

CDR3 sequence: CASSLGTSGNTIYF. CDR3 nucleotides: TGTGCCAGCAGTCTGGGTACCTCTGGAAACACCATATATTTT. The chain is built from TRBV11-3 and TRBJ1-3; D is undetermined. The CDR3 is 14 residues long. Between the trimmed V and J ends, which lost 6 bases and 0 bases, there was a span of 9 bases. Germline V gives CDR1 SGHNT, CDR2 YENEEA.